The subject of this entry is one T cell receptor (beta chain). Its antigen is not identified. This sample was taken from a study of CD4 T cells in relation to SARS-CoV-2 and coronaviruses. Looking at the study overall: TCR beta CDR3s were sequenced after roughly 10-day antigen culture of PBMCs. Study-wide findings and caveats: Around two thirds of donors had memory CD4+ clonotypes crossrecognizing SARS-CoV-2 and common cold coronavirus spike.

Clones were sequenced by immunoSEQ multiplex PCR, and TCRdb holds only the in-frame ones, with some missing. The table lists almost 20,000 clones, about 81% of them singletons, with approximately 12% in the top ten. Unexposed donor CD4+ T cells date from about 2011-2018, before the COVID-19 pandemic. The cells were cultured for about 10 days before CD4+ T cells were isolated. This CDR3 is built from 17 residues. V lost 5 bases to trimming and J lost 5 bases; unmatched junction nucleotides: 7. Germline V gene sequence: CDR1 SGHVS, CDR2 FQNEAQ. The sequence was collected from a human donor in good health. Specimen: CD4+ T cells from PBMCs, cultured in vitro. The rearrangement uses TRBV7-8 and TRBJ2-2; 14 bases match TRBD2. CDR3 residues: CASSRGLAGGGTGELFF. The CDR3 DNA reads TGTGCCAGCAGCCGCGGACTAGCGGGAGGTGGAACCGGGGAGCTGTTTTTT. The whole variable domain, filled in from reference TRBV7-8 and TRBJ2-2, reads GAGVSQSPRYKVAKRGQDVALRCDPISGHVSLFWYQQALGQGPEFLTYFQNEAQLDKSGLPSDRFFAERPEGSVSTLKIQRTQQEDSAVYLCASSRGLAGGGTGELFFGEGSRLTVL.